A selection of T cell receptor beta chains follows, all from one sample in a study of Graves' ophthalmopathy and Graves' hyperthyroidism. MiXCR, applied by TCRdb to the multiplex PCR reads, yields one record per CDR3 protein. The sample holds approximately 540,000 distinct CDR3 sequences, approximately 37% seen once. The specimen sequenced was peripheral blood or thyroid tissue (not recorded which). The receptor source for this set is an adult man with Graves' hyperthyroidism. CDR3s include the opening cysteine and the closing phenylalanine or tryptophan. Each record gives: V gene, J gene, clone size, D gene, CDR3 protein, CDR3 DNA. A D gene is named only where the DNA matches it firmly. Some rows have no size entry. The others give once, few or many, or a class for an expanded clone.

V gene: TRBV6-1; J gene: TRBJ1-2; clone size: -; D gene: TRBD1; CDR3 protein: CACRAGGHRGYGYTF; CDR3 DNA: TGTGCCTGCAGGGCAGGGGGCCATCGGGGCTATGGCTACACCTTC
V gene: TRBV7-6; J gene: TRBJ1-3; clone size: many; D gene: TRBD1; CDR3 protein: CASTPDKDRAGNTIYF; CDR3 DNA: TGTGCCAGCACGCCGGATAAAGACAGGGCTGGAAACACCATATATTTT
V gene: TRBV20-1; J gene: TRBJ2-3; clone size: many; D gene: TRBD2; CDR3 protein: CSAQDSRGLDTQYF; CDR3 DNA: TGCAGTGCCCAAGACTCGCGGGGGTTAGATACGCAGTATTTT
V gene: TRBV29-1; J gene: TRBJ1-6; clone size: -; D gene: -; CDR3 protein: CSLNGPDNSPLHF; CDR3 DNA: TGCAGCTTGAACGGACCGGATAATTCACCCCTCCACTTT
V gene: TRBV12-3/TRBV12-4; J gene: TRBJ1-5; clone size: -; D gene: -; CDR3 protein: CASSYLTRGGNQPQHF; CDR3 DNA: TGTGCCAGCAGTTACCTCACAAGGGGCGGCAATCAGCCCCAGCATTTT
V gene: TRBV12-3/TRBV12-4; J gene: TRBJ2-3; clone size: few; D gene: TRBD2; CDR3 protein: CASSSRSGGTDTQYF; CDR3 DNA: TGTGCCAGCAGTTCCCGTAGCGGGGGGACAGATACGCAGTATTTT
V gene: TRBV13; J gene: TRBJ2-7; clone size: -; D gene: -; CDR3 protein: CASSQEGTSSYERYF; CDR3 DNA: TGCGCCAGCAGCCAAGAGGGTACTAGCTCCTACGAGCGGTACTTC
V gene: TRBV12-3/TRBV12-4; J gene: TRBJ1-2; clone size: -; D gene: -; CDR3 protein: CASSDRRNNYGYTF; CDR3 DNA: TGTGCCAGCAGTGACAGGCGCAATAACTATGGCTACACCTTC
V gene: TRBV10-3; J gene: TRBJ2-5; clone size: -; D gene: TRBD1; CDR3 protein: CAIMQGAGGTQYF; CDR3 DNA: TGTGCTATCATGCAGGGGGCCGGTGGGACCCAGTACTTC
V gene: TRBV9; J gene: TRBJ1-1; clone size: many; D gene: -; CDR3 protein: CASSVKGNTEAFF; CDR3 DNA: TGTGCCAGCAGCGTAAAGGGGAACACTGAAGCTTTCTTT
V gene: TRBV12-3/TRBV12-4; J gene: TRBJ1-2; clone size: many; D gene: -; CDR3 protein: CASSLVNRYNYGYTF; CDR3 DNA: TGTGCCAGCAGTTTGGTCAACAGATACAACTATGGCTACACCTTC
V gene: TRBV2; J gene: TRBJ2-5; clone size: -; D gene: TRBD1; CDR3 protein: CAASGTGVRKETQYF; CDR3 DNA: TGTGCCGCAAGCGGGACAGGGGTTAGAAAAGAGACCCAGTACTTC
V gene: TRBV24-1; J gene: TRBJ2-7; clone size: -; D gene: -; CDR3 protein: CATSDRRQETYEQYF; CDR3 DNA: TGTGCCACCAGTGATCGCCGACAGGAGACTTACGAGCAGTACTTC
V gene: TRBV20-1; J gene: TRBJ1-5; clone size: -; D gene: -; CDR3 protein: CSARKAGDQPQHF; CDR3 DNA: TGCAGTGCTAGAAAGGCAGGTGATCAGCCCCAGCATTTT
V gene: TRBV24-1; J gene: TRBJ2-2; clone size: once; D gene: -; CDR3 protein: CATSERGTNTGELFF; CDR3 DNA: TGTGCCACCAGTGAGAGGGGGACGAACACCGGGGAGCTGTTTTTT
V gene: TRBV2; J gene: TRBJ1-4; clone size: many; D gene: -; CDR3 protein: CASSGQLNEKLFF; CDR3 DNA: TGTGCCAGCAGTGGGCAGCTTAATGAAAAACTGTTTTTT
V gene: TRBV20-1; J gene: TRBJ1-1; clone size: -; D gene: -; CDR3 protein: CSAGTGDEAFF; CDR3 DNA: TGCAGTGCGGGTACGGGGGACGAAGCTTTCTTT
V gene: TRBV25-1; J gene: TRBJ2-7; clone size: few; D gene: TRBD1; CDR3 protein: CASSDPWTGGVYEQYF; CDR3 DNA: TGTGCCAGCAGTGATCCATGGACAGGGGGCGTCTACGAGCAGTACTTC
V gene: TRBV11-2; J gene: TRBJ1-1; clone size: many; D gene: TRBD1; CDR3 protein: CASSVQGIEAFF; CDR3 DNA: TGTGCCAGCAGCGTACAGGGGATTGAAGCTTTCTTT
V gene: TRBV24-1; J gene: TRBJ2-5; clone size: -; D gene: TRBD2; CDR3 protein: CATSDFLAGTETQYF; CDR3 DNA: TGTGCCACCAGCGATTTTCTAGCGGGGACAGAGACCCAGTACTTC
V gene: TRBV7-8; J gene: TRBJ2-1; clone size: -; D gene: TRBD1; CDR3 protein: CASSRGGFGTGGYNEQFF; CDR3 DNA: TGTGCCAGCAGCCGCGGAGGGTTCGGGACAGGGGGATACAATGAGCAGTTCTTC
V gene: TRBV2; J gene: TRBJ2-7; clone size: -; D gene: -; CDR3 protein: CASSNPTFQGALAAINPYEQYF; CDR3 DNA: TGTGCCAGCAGCAACCCGACCTTTCAGGGGGCACTAGCGGCGATCAACCCCTACGAGCAGTACTTC
V gene: TRBV20-1; J gene: TRBJ1-5; clone size: -; D gene: -; CDR3 protein: CSAGRAGESSSQHF; CDR3 DNA: TGCAGTGCCGGAAGGGCAGGGGAGAGTTCATCCCAGCATTTT
V gene: TRBV5-1; J gene: TRBJ1-4; clone size: -; D gene: -; CDR3 protein: CASSLSVHANEKLFF; CDR3 DNA: TGCGCCAGCAGCTTGTCTGTGCACGCTAATGAAAAACTGTTTTTT
V gene: TRBV13; J gene: TRBJ2-7; clone size: once; D gene: -; CDR3 protein: CASSPKSDGQYF; CDR3 DNA: TGTGCCAGCAGCCCAAAGAGTGATGGGCAGTACTTC
V gene: TRBV10-3; J gene: TRBJ2-7; clone size: -; D gene: -; CDR3 protein: CAISTDEGSSYEQYF; CDR3 DNA: TGTGCCATCAGTACCGACGAGGGGAGCTCCTACGAGCAGTACTTC
V gene: TRBV2; J gene: TRBJ1-1; clone size: -; D gene: -; CDR3 protein: CASSLMRAGTEAFF; CDR3 DNA: TGTGCCAGCAGTTTAATGAGGGCTGGTACTGAAGCTTTCTTT
V gene: TRBV6-1; J gene: TRBJ1-1; clone size: -; D gene: TRBD1; CDR3 protein: CASSPLTGQNTEASF; CDR3 DNA: TGTGCCAGCAGTCCTTTGACAGGGCAAAACACTGAAGCTTCCTTT
V gene: TRBV9; J gene: TRBJ1-2; clone size: -; D gene: -; CDR3 protein: CASRNVLNYGYTF; CDR3 DNA: TGTGCCAGCAGAAACGTCCTAAACTATGGCTACACCTTC
V gene: TRBV6-5; J gene: TRBJ1-5; clone size: many; D gene: -; CDR3 protein: CASTESRVRNQPQHF; CDR3 DNA: TGTGCCAGCACCGAAAGCAGGGTTCGCAATCAGCCCCAGCATTTT
V gene: TRBV20-1; J gene: TRBJ2-7; clone size: many; D gene: -; CDR3 protein: CSAAQGRVAYEQYF; CDR3 DNA: TGCAGTGCTGCTCAGGGACGGGTGGCCTACGAGCAGTACTTC
V gene: TRBV27; J gene: TRBJ1-5; clone size: few; D gene: TRBD1; CDR3 protein: CASSSTTGGSQPQHF; CDR3 DNA: TGTGCCAGCAGTTCAACGACAGGGGGAAGTCAGCCCCAGCATTTT
V gene: TRBV10-3; J gene: TRBJ2-7; clone size: many; D gene: -; CDR3 protein: CAISGTVTSYEQYF; CDR3 DNA: TGTGCCATCAGTGGGACAGTGACCTCCTACGAGCAGTACTTC
V gene: TRBV10-2; J gene: TRBJ1-6; clone size: -; D gene: -; CDR3 protein: CASSELGGDSPLHF; CDR3 DNA: TGCGCCAGCAGTGAGCTTGGGGGAGATTCACCCCTCCACTTT
V gene: TRBV2; J gene: TRBJ2-7; clone size: -; D gene: TRBD1; CDR3 protein: CASSEDRGGYEQYF; CDR3 DNA: TGTGCCAGCAGTGAGGACAGGGGCGGCTACGAGCAGTACTTC
V gene: TRBV7-2; J gene: TRBJ1-1; clone size: many; D gene: -; CDR3 protein: CASSLSFGQSTEAFF; CDR3 DNA: TGTGCCAGCAGCTTAAGTTTCGGGCAGAGCACTGAAGCTTTCTTT
V gene: TRBV6-1; J gene: TRBJ1-1; clone size: few; D gene: -; CDR3 protein: CASSEGRVVTEAFF; CDR3 DNA: TGTGCCAGCAGTGAAGGCAGGGTCGTCACTGAAGCTTTCTTT